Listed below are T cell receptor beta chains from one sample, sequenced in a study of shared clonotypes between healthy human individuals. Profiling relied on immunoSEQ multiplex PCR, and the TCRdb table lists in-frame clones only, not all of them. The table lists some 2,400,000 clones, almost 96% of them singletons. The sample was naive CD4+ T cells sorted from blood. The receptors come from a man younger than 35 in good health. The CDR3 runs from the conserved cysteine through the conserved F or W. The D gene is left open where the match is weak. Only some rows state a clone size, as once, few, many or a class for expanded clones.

cdr3_aa: CASSALTDTQYF
cdr3_nt: TGTGCCAGCAGTGCGTTAACAGATACGCAGTATTTT
cdr3_length: 12
d_call: .
v_call: TRBV6-1
j_call: TRBJ2-3
clone_size: .

cdr3_aa: CASSGTGGLGTEAFF
cdr3_nt: TGCGCCAGCAGCGGGACAGGGGGCCTCGGGACTGAAGCTTTCTTT
cdr3_length: 15
d_call: TRBD1
v_call: TRBV5-1
j_call: TRBJ1-1
clone_size: .

cdr3_aa: CSARDLGEQYF
cdr3_nt: TGCAGTGCTAGGGACTTAGGGGAGCAGTACTTC
cdr3_length: 11
d_call: .
v_call: TRBV20-1
j_call: TRBJ2-7
clone_size: .

cdr3_aa: CASSSGLDSGNTIYF
cdr3_nt: TGTGCCAGCAGCTCGGGACTGGACTCTGGAAACACCATATATTTT
cdr3_length: 15
d_call: .
v_call: TRBV6-5
j_call: TRBJ1-3
clone_size: .

cdr3_aa: CASSRGPSGSSDSYNEQFF
cdr3_nt: TGCGCCAGCAGCCGAGGTCCCAGCGGGAGCAGCGACTCCTACAATGAGCAGTTCTTC
cdr3_length: 19
d_call: TRBD2
v_call: TRBV4-1
j_call: TRBJ2-1
clone_size: .

cdr3_aa: CATSYQGTYEQYF
cdr3_nt: TGTGCCACCAGTTACCAGGGCACCTACGAGCAGTACTTC
cdr3_length: 13
d_call: .
v_call: TRBV15
j_call: TRBJ2-7
clone_size: .

cdr3_aa: CASSPRSATNEKLFF
cdr3_nt: TGTGCCAGTAGCCCTCGGTCTGCAACTAATGAAAAACTGTTTTTT
cdr3_length: 15
d_call: .
v_call: TRBV19
j_call: TRBJ1-4
clone_size: .

cdr3_aa: CATAGGGLGSPLHF
cdr3_nt: TGTGCCACAGCCGGAGGGGGACTCGGGTCACCCCTCCACTTT
cdr3_length: 14
d_call: .
v_call: TRBV6-1
j_call: TRBJ1-6
clone_size: few

cdr3_aa: CASSQEVGISPLHF
cdr3_nt: TGTGCCAGCAGCCAAGAAGTGGGAATCTCACCCCTCCACTTT
cdr3_length: 14
d_call: .
v_call: TRBV4-2
j_call: TRBJ1-6
clone_size: .

cdr3_aa: CASSPDGLYGYTF
cdr3_nt: TGTGCCAGCAGTCCTGACGGACTCTATGGCTACACCTTC
cdr3_length: 13
d_call: .
v_call: TRBV2
j_call: TRBJ1-2
clone_size: .

cdr3_aa: CAWSRGSSPLHF
cdr3_nt: TGTGCCTGGAGTCGGGGAAGTTCACCCCTCCACTTT
cdr3_length: 12
d_call: .
v_call: TRBV30
j_call: TRBJ1-6
clone_size: .

cdr3_aa: CATSRFSPAMDYEQYF
cdr3_nt: TGTGCCACCAGCAGATTCTCCCCCGCCATGGACTACGAGCAGTACTTC
cdr3_length: 16
d_call: .
v_call: TRBV15
j_call: TRBJ2-7
clone_size: .

cdr3_aa: CASSPLSTQETQYF
cdr3_nt: TGTGCCAGCAGCCCACTATCGACCCAAGAGACCCAGTACTTC
cdr3_length: 14
d_call: .
v_call: TRBV27
j_call: TRBJ2-5
clone_size: .

cdr3_aa: CATTRDAGNTEAFF
cdr3_nt: TGTGCCACCACCCGTGATGCAGGGAACACTGAAGCTTTCTTT
cdr3_length: 14
d_call: .
v_call: TRBV15
j_call: TRBJ1-1
clone_size: .

cdr3_aa: CAISEGTPNEKLFF
cdr3_nt: TGTGCCATCAGTGAAGGGACCCCTAATGAAAAACTGTTTTTT
cdr3_length: 14
d_call: .
v_call: TRBV10-3
j_call: TRBJ1-4
clone_size: .

cdr3_aa: CASSGFAANYNEQFF
cdr3_nt: TGCGCCAGCAGCGGTTTTGCGGCTAATTACAATGAGCAGTTCTTC
cdr3_length: 15
d_call: .
v_call: TRBV4-1
j_call: TRBJ2-1
clone_size: .

cdr3_aa: CASSLVRTVTYNEQFF
cdr3_nt: TGTGCCAGCAGCTTAGTAAGGACAGTTACTTACAATGAGCAGTTCTTC
cdr3_length: 16
d_call: .
v_call: TRBV7-2
j_call: TRBJ2-1
clone_size: .

cdr3_aa: CASSFLDRFNYGYTF
cdr3_nt: TGTGCCAGCAGCTTCCTGGACAGATTCAACTATGGCTACACCTTC
cdr3_length: 15
d_call: .
v_call: TRBV7-9
j_call: TRBJ1-2
clone_size: few

cdr3_aa: CAWGRQGQPQHF
cdr3_nt: TGTGCCTGGGGGAGACAGGGACAGCCCCAGCATTTT
cdr3_length: 12
d_call: TRBD1
v_call: TRBV30
j_call: TRBJ1-5
clone_size: .